The clone carrying this T cell receptor (beta chain) was picked up many times. This sample was included in a study of Graves' ophthalmopathy and Graves' hyperthyroidism. Transcripts of RNA were the source for amplifying TCR beta CDR3 regions. RT-PCR was first run with HTBI primers, then multiplex PCR in a second round. From the multiplex PCR reads, TCRdb called clonotypes with MiXCR, one entry per CDR3 protein. The sample holds 1 million to 1.3 million distinct CDR3 sequences, 35% to 40% seen once. Unmatched junction bases numbered 5, after V lost 3 bases and J lost 3 bases. Germline-derived CDR1 and CDR2 are SGHVS and FQNEAQ. The CDR3 is 16 amino acids. People with hyperthyroidism were aged 18 to 65 and newly diagnosed, under 2 months' duration. Certain patients were not enrolled. These were patients with other autoimmune diseases, uncontrolled infections, pregnancy or lactation. Clinical symptoms, serum thyroxine, TRAb, thyroid ultrasound and orbital computed tomography determined diagnosis.

The material sequenced was peripheral blood or thyroid tissue (not recorded which). The gene calls are TRBV7-8 and TRBJ1-5, with 10 bases fitting TRBD1. This receptor was taken from an adult man with Graves' hyperthyroidism. CDR3 amino acids: CASSFGDRGVNQPQHF. The CDR3, as DNA: TGTGCCAGCAGCTTTGGGGACAGGGGCGTCAATCAGCCCCAGCATTTT.